The present TCR beta chain was sequenced within a study of CD8 T cells in ankylosing spondylitis. This clonotype came up many times. No antigen is known for it. The authors made TCR beta libraries by quantitative 5'-RACE with molecular barcodes. A single record per CDR3 protein comes from TCRdb applying MiXCR to the 5' RACE reads. The data hold around 210,000 distinct CDR3 sequences, with 7% to 10% observed a single time. Study-wide points: Significant enrichment of disease-linked clones was reportedly seen in matched ankylosing spondylitis synovial fluid. About 8 highly homologous variants made up a TCR beta motif that seemed to typify ankylosing spondylitis blood. Earlier work had already found some motif variants in reactive arthritis synovial fluid and blood.

The germline gives CDR1 KGHSH, CDR2 LQKENI. The length of the CDR3 is 16 residues. Trimming shortened V by 1 base and J by 0 bases, and 9 bases separated the two germline ends. The receptor's source is a female donor with ankylosing spondylitis or in good health (not recorded which). The chain is built from TRBV18 and TRBJ2-2; perhaps TRBD2 as D (6 bases). The specimen was blood, either unsorted or a sorted T cell fraction (not recorded which). CDR3 region: CASSPRGGANTGELFF. In DNA form, the CDR3 reads TGTGCCAGCTCACCACGCGGAGGGGCGAACACCGGGGAGCTGTTTTTT. Supplemented by reference TRBV18 and TRBJ2-2, the full variable domain reads NAGVMQNPRHLVRRRGQEARLRCSPMKGHSHVYWYRQLPEEGLKFMVYLQKENIIDESGMPKERFSAEFPKEGPSILRIQQVVRGDSAAYFCASSPRGGANTGELFFGEGSRLTVL.